This T cell receptor beta chain was captured in a study of blood T cell repertoires in COVID-19. Trimming left V 1 base short and J 0 bases short, with 5 bases between. Germline-derived CDR1 and CDR2 are LNHDA and SQIVND (reference sequence). CDR3 size: 14 residues. This clone was counted a single time. Assay used: immunoSEQ multiplex PCR; TCRdb lists only in-frame clones, some missing. This table has more than 60,000 clones, around 89% appearing once. The chain uses TRBV19 and TRBJ2-3; D is undetermined. Sequencing used PBMCs or T cells enriched from blood (not recorded which). This receptor was taken from a woman aged 40 to 49 who had recovered from COVID-19. The CDR3 sequence: CASSIVASTDTQYF. The CDR3 DNA follows: TGTGCCAGTAGTATAGTAGCTAGCACAGATACGCAGTATTTT.